The clone carrying this TCR beta chain has just a few counts. No antigen is known for it. The same CDR3 arises from other DNA sequences in this sample as well. This CDR3 is 16 amino acids long. With 0 bases removed from V and 2 bases from J, the gap between germline ends came to 11 bases. Germline values: CDR1 KGHSH, CDR2 LQKENI. These data belong to a study of shared clonotypes between healthy human individuals. Regarding the study as a whole: Researchers sampled only blood; tissue repertoires likely differ.

Donation came from healthy HIV-negative adults that had no recent acute infections or vaccinations. Bulk PBMC genomic DNA spanned ten immunoSEQ deep plates. Libraries were prepared by immunoSEQ multiplex PCR; TCRdb keeps only in-frame clonotypes and omits some of them. The sample carries 450,000 to 650,000 clones, around three quarters recorded once. The sample consisted of PBMCs. The sequence was collected from a woman in her forties in good health. Some clones in this sample may be carry-over from other donors' samples. The rearrangement joins TRBV18 to TRBJ1-3, with no clear D. The CDR3 reads CASSPPAGGPGNTIYF. The CDR3 nucleotides are TGTGCCAGCTCACCACCTGCTGGAGGCCCTGGAAACACCATATATTTT.